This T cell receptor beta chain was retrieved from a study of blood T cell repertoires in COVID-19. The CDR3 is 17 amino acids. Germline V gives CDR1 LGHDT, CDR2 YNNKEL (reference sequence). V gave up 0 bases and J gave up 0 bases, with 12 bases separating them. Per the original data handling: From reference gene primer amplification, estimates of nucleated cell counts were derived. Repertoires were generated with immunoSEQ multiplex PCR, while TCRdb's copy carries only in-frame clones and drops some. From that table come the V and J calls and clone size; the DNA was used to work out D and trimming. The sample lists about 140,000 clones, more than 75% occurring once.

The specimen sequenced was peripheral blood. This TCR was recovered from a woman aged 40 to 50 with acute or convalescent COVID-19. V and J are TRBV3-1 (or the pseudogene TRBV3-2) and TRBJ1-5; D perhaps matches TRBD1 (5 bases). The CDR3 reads CASSQDSTDPSNQPQHF. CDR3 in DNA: TGTGCCAGCAGCCAAGATTCGACAGACCCTAGCAATCAGCCCCAGCATTTT.